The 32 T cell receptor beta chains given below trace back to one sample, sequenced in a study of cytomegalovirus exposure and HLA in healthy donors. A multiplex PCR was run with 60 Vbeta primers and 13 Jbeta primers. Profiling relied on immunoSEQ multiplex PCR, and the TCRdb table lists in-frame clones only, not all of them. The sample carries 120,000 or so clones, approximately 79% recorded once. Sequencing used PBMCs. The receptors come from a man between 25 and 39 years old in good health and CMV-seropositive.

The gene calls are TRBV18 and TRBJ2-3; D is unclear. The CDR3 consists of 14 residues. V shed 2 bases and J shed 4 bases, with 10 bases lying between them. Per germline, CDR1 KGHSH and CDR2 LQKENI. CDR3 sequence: CASSPSSDADTQYF. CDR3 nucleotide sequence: TGTGCCAGCTCACCATCAAGCGACGCAGATACGCAGTATTTT.

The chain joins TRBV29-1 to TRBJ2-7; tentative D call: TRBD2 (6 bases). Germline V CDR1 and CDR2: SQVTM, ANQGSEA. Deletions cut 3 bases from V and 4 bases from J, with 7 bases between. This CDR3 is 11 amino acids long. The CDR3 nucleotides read TGCAGCGTTGAGGAGGGGTACGAGCAGTACTTC. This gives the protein CSVEEGYEQYF.

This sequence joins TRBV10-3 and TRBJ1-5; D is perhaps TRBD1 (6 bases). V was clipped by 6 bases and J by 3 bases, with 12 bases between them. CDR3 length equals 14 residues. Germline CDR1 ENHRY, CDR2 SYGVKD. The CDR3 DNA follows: TGTGCCATCAGCAGGGGTAGGGACAATCAGCCCCAGCATTTT. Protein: CAISRGRDNQPQHF.

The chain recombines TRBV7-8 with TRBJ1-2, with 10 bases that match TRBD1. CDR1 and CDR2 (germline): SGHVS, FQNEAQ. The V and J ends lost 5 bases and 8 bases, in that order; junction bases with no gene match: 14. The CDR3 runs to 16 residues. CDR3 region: CASSPEVGQGLGGYTF. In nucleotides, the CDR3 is TGTGCCAGCAGCCCAGAGGTGGGACAGGGGTTAGGGGGCTACACCTTC.

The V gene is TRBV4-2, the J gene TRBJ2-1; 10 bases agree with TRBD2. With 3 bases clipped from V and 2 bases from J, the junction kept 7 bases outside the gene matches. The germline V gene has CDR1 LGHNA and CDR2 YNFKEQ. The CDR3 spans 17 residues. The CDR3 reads CASSQGSSGGAYNEQFF. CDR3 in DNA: TGTGCCAGCAGCCAGGGGTCGAGCGGGGGGGCCTACAATGAGCAGTTCTTC.

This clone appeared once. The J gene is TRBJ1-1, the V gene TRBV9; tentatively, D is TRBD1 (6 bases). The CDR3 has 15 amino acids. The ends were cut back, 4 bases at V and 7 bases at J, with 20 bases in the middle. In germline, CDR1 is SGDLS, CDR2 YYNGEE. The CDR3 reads CASSPSGGFSLEAFF. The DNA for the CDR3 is TGTGCCAGCAGCCCTTCGGGGGGCTTTTCCCTTGAAGCTTTCTTT.

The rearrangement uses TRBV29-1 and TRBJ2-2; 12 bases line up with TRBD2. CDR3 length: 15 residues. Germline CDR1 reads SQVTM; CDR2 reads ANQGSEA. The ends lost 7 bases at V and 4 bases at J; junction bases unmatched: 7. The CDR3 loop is CSAQKLAGGTGELFF. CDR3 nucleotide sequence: TGCAGCGCCCAAAAACTAGCGGGGGGCACCGGGGAGCTGTTTTTT.

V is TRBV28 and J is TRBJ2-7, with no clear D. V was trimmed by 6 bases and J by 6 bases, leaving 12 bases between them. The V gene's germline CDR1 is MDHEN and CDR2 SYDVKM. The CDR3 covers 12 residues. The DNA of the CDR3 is TGTGCCAGCAGAACAGAAACCTTCGAGCAGTACTTC. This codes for CASRTETFEQYF. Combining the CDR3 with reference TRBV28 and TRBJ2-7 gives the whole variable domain DVKVTQSSRYLVKRTGEKVFLECVQDMDHENMFWYRQDPGLGLRLIYFSYDVKMKEKGDIPEGYSVSREKKERFSLILESASTNQTSMYLCASRTETFEQYFGPGTRLTVT.

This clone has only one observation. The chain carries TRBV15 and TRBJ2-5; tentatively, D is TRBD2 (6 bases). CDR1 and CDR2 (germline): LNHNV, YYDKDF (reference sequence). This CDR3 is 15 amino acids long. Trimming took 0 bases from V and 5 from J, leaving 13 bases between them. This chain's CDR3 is CATSRDNAGRETQYF. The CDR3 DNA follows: TGTGCCACCAGCAGAGATAATGCAGGGAGGGAGACCCAGTACTTC. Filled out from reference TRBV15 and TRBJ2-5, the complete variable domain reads DAMVIQNPRYQVTQFGKPVTLSCSQTLNHNVMYWYQQKSSQAPKLLFHYYDKDFNNEADTPDNFQSRRPNTSFCFLDIRSPGLGDTAMYLCATSRDNAGRETQYFGPGTRLLVL.

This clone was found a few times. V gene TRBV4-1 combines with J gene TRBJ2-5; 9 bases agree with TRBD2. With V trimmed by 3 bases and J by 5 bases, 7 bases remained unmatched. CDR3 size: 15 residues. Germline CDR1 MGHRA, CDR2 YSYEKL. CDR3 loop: CASSQAGTSSETQYF. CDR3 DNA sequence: TGCGCCAGCAGCCAGGCCGGGACTAGCAGCGAGACCCAGTACTTC.

For the CDR3, the DNA is TGTGCCTGGAGCTTCCGGACACAGGGGTTCGGCTACACCTTC. It translates to CAWSFRTQGFGYTF. The rearrangement joins TRBV30 to TRBJ1-2, with TRBD1 matching 7 bases. The V segment lost 3 bases and the J segment 8 bases; nucleotides outside the gene matches: 12. Germline CDR1 is GTSNPN and CDR2 is SVGIG (reference sequence). This CDR3 is built from 14 residues.

The CDR3 protein is CASSGRWSGGYTDTQYF. Here the CDR3 DNA reads TGCGCCAGCAGTGGACGTTGGAGCGGGGGGTACACAGATACGCAGTATTTT. V and J are TRBV10-1 and TRBJ2-3, with 9 bases identical to TRBD2. V lost 4 bases, J lost 2 bases, and 10 bases stayed unmatched. The CDR3 extends over 17 amino acids. Germline V gene sequence: CDR1 WNHNN, CDR2 SYGVQD (reference sequence).

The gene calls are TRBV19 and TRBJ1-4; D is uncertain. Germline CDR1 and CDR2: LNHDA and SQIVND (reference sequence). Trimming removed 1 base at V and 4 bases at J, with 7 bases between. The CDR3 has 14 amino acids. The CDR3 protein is CASSIAWLNEKLFF. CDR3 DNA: TGTGCCAGTAGTATAGCTTGGCTTAATGAAAAACTGTTTTTT. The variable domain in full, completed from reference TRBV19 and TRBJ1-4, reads DGGITQSPKYLFRKEGQNVTLSCEQNLNHDAMYWYRQDPGQGLRLIYYSQIVNDFQKGDIAEGYSVSREKKESFPLTVTSAQKNPTAFYLCASSIAWLNEKLFFGSGTQLSVL.

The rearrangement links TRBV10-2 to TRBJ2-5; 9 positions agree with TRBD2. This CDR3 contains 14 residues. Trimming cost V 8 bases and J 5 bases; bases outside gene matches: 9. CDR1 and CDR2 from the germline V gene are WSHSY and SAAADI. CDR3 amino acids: CASHGGGAGETQYF. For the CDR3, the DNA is TGCGCCAGCCACGGCGGGGGGGCTGGGGAGACCCAGTACTTC.

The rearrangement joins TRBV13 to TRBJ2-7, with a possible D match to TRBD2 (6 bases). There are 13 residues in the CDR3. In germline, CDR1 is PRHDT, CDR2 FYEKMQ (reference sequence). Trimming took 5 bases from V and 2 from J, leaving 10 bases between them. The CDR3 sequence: CASSISGPYEQYF. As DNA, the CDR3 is TGTGCCAGCAGCATTAGCGGTCCCTACGAGCAGTACTTC.

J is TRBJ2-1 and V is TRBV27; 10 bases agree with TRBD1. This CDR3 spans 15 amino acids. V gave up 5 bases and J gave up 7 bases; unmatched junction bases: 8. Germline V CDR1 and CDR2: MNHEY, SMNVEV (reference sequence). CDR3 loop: CASSVTGGARNEQFF. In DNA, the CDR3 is TGTGCCAGCAGTGTGACAGGGGGCGCGAGGAATGAGCAGTTCTTC.

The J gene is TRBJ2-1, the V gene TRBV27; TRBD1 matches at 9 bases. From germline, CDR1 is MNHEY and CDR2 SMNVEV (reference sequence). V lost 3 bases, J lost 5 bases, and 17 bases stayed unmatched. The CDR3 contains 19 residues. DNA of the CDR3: TGTGCCAGCAGTTTCCTACCGGGACAGGGTTTAAGTACGGACAATGAGCAGTTCTTC. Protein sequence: CASSFLPGQGLSTDNEQFF.

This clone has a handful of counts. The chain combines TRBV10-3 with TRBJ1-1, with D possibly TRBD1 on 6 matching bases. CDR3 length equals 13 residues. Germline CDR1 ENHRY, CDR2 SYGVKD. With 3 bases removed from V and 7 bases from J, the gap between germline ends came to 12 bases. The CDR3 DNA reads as TGTGCCATCAGTGACCCGGACAGATTTGAAGCTTTCTTT. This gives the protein CAISDPDRFEAFF.

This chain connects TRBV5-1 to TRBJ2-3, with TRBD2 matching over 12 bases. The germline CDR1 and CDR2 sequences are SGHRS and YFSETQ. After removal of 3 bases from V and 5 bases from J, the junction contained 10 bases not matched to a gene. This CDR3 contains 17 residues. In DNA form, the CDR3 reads TGCGCCAGCAGCTCGGTTCCTAGCGGGGGGGCGGGAGATACGCAGTATTTT. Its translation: CASSSVPSGGAGDTQYF.

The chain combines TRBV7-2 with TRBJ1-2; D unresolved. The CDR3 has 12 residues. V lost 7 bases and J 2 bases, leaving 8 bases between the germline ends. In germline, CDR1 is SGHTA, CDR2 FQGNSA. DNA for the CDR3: TGTGCCAGCACAGCCGGGAACTATGGCTACACCTTC. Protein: CASTAGNYGYTF.

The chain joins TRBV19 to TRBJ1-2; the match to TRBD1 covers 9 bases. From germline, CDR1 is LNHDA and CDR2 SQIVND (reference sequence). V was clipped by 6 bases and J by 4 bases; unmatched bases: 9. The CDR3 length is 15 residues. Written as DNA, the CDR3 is TGTGCCAGTAGCTTCACCGGGACAGGGACCTATGGCTACACCTTC. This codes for CASSFTGTGTYGYTF.

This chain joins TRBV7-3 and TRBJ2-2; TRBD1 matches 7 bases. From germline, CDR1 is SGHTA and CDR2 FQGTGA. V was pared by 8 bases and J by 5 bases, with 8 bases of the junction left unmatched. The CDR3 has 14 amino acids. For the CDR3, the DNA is TGTGCCAGCGGACGGCAGGGGGTGACCGGGGAGCTGTTTTTT. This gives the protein CASGRQGVTGELFF.

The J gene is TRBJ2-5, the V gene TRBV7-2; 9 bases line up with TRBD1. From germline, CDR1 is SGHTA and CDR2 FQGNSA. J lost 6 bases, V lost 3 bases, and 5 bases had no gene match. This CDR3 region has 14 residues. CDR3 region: CASSFGQGLQTQYF. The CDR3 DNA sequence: TGTGCCAGCAGCTTCGGACAGGGGCTACAGACCCAGTACTTC.

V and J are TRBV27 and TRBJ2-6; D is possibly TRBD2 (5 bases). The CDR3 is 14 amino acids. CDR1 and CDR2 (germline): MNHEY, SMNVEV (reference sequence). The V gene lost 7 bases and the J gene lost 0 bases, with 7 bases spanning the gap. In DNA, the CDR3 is TGTGCCAGCAAGGAGGTCTCTGGGGCCAACGTCCTGACTTTC. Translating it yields CASKEVSGANVLTF.

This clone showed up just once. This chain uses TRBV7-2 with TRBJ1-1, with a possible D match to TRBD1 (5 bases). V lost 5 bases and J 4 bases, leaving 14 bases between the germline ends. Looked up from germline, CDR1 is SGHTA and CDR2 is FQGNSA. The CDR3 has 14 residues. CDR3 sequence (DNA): TGTGCCAGCAGCACCGGGGGAGGAGGCACTGAAGCTTTCTTT. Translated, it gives CASSTGGGGTEAFF.

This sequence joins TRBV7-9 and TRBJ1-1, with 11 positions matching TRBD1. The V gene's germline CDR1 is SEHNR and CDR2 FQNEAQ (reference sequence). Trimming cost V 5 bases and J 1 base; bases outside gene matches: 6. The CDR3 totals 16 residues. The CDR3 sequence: CASSPGQGAWNTEAFF. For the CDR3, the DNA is TGTGCCAGCAGCCCCGGACAGGGGGCCTGGAACACTGAAGCTTTCTTT.

The CDR3 sequence: CASSLSGTDTQYF. In DNA form, the CDR3 reads TGTGCCAGCAGCTTGTCCGGGACAGATACGCAGTATTTT. The rearrangement links TRBV5-6 to TRBJ2-3; no clear D gene. The germline V gene encodes CDR1 SGHDT and CDR2 YYEEEE. This CDR3 is 13 amino acids long. Trimming removed 1 base at V and 3 bases at J, with 6 bases between.

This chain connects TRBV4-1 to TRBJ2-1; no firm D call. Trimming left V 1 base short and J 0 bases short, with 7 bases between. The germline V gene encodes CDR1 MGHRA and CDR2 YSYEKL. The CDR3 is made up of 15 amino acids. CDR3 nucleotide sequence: TGCGCCAGCAGCCAAGGCAGAAGCTCCTACAATGAGCAGTTCTTC. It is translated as CASSQGRSSYNEQFF.

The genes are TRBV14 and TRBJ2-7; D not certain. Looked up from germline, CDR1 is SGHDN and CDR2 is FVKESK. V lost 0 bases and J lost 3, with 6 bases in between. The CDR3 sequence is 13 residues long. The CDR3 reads CASSQDSLYEQYF. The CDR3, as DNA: TGTGCCAGCAGCCAAGATTCACTCTACGAGCAGTACTTC.

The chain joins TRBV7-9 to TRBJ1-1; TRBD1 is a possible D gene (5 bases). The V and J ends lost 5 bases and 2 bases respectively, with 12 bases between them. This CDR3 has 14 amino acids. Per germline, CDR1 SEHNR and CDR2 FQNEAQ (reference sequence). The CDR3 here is CASSTQGSNTEAFF. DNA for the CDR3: TGTGCCAGCAGCACCCAGGGATCCAACACTGAAGCTTTCTTT.

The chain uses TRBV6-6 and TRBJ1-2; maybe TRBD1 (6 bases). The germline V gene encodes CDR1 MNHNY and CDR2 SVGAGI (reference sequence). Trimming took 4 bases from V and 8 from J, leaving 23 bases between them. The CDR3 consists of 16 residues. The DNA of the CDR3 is TGTGCCAGCAGTTTACACCCCGGGAGGGGGGATTACGGCTACACCTTC. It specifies CASSLHPGRGDYGYTF.

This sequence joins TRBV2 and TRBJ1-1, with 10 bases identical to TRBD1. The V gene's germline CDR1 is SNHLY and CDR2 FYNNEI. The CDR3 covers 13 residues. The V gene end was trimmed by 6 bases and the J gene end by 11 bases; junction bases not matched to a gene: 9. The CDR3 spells CASRLDRGHAAFF. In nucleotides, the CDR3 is TGTGCCAGCAGGCTAGACAGGGGGCACGCGGCTTTCTTT.